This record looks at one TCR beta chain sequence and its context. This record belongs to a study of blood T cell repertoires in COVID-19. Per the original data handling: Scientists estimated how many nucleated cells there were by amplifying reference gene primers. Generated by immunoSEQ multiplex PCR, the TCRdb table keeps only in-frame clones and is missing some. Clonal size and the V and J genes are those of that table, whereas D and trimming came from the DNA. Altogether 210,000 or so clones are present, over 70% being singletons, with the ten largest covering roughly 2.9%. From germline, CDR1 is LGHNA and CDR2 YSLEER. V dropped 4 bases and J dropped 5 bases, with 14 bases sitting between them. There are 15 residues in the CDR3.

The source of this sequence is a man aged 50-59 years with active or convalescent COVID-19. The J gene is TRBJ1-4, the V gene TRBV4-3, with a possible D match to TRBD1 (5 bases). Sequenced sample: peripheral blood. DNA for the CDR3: TGCGCCAGCAGCCTCTCGGGTCGGGGGAATGAAAAACTGTTTTTT. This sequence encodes CASSLSGRGNEKLFF.